The clone carrying this T cell receptor beta chain was counted between two and nine times. The antigen remains undetermined. One junction end disagrees with the germline gene, perhaps due to a read error. This sample is drawn from a study of cytomegalovirus exposure and HLA in healthy donors. Regarding the study as a whole: TCR beta V segments were, for the most part, productive about 90% or about 30% of the time in an earlier analysis. Common viral pathogens (according to a later analysis) appeared linked to several of the most significant clusters. Prediction of most subjects' HLA-A and HLA-B alleles by TCR beta sequences was reportedly accurate.

Germline assignment: CDR1 KGHSH and CDR2 LQKENI. This CDR3 region has 15 residues. The PCR ran on 60 Vbeta and 13 Jbeta primers. Method: immunoSEQ multiplex PCR; TCRdb's copy keeps in-frame clones and lacks some. Here the sample spans about 170,000 clones, 76% being singletons. The J gene is TRBJ2-6, the V gene TRBV18; tentatively, D is TRBD2 (7 bases). The receptor's source is a female donor in good health and CMV-seronegative. The sequenced sample was PBMCs. In DNA, the CDR3 is TGTGCCAGCTCACTTAGGACGGCGGGGGCCAACGGCCTGACTTTC. This codes for CASSLRTAGANGLTF.